This TCR beta chain was sequenced in a study of blood T cells in healthy people across ages. Whole-study results and caveats: There were more naive CD4+ cells and higher diversity in long-lived donors than in aged donors.

Germline V gene sequence: CDR1 MNHNY, CDR2 SVGAGI (reference sequence). Trimming took 2 bases from V and 8 from J, leaving 9 bases between them. The CDR3 consists of 13 residues. Notes on this clonotype: The target antigen is unknown.

The authors ran a second PCR of roughly 6 to 12 cycles using a sample-barcoded 5' primer and a J-beta primer mix. TCRdb used MiXCR to reprocess the 5' RACE reads, holding one entry per CDR3 protein. The sample lists over 750,000 distinct CDR3 sequences, more than 20% occurring once. The data also belong to a second study, concerning T cells of mothers and their children. As that study records: Samples were provided by three healthy Caucasian mothers and their six children. In related and unrelated pairs alike, thymic selection shapes TCR recombination output, with inherited differences minor.

The chain uses TRBV6-6 and TRBJ1-4; no reliable D call. The sequenced sample was blood. This clonotype was obtained from a boy aged 10-17 years in good health. CDR3 DNA sequence: TGTGCCAGCAGTTACGGGGTTTGGGAAAAACTGTTTTTT. This gives the protein CASSYGVWEKLFF.